This T cell receptor (beta chain) was captured by sequencing in a study of Graves' ophthalmopathy and Graves' hyperthyroidism. The wider study: Hyperthyroidism is called stable when no ophthalmopathy develops within 18 months of follow-up.

Investigators amplified TCR beta CDR3 regions from RNA transcripts. First-round RT-PCR relied on HTBI primers, and a second-round multiplex PCR came next. TCRdb re-derived calls from the multiplex PCR reads in MiXCR, one entry per CDR3 protein. The repertoire holds over a million distinct CDR3 sequences, with 35% to 40% as singletons. Details on this clonotype: Its antigen is undetermined. This may stem from a read error, because a much larger clone lies one nucleotide away.

Study-level points and caveats: For predicting ophthalmopathy progression, the model had 55% to 71% sensitivity and roughly 72% specificity. The authors also found most expanded thyroid clonotypes above 0.001 frequency in blood.

V shed 0 bases and J shed 6 bases, with 12 bases lying between them. CDR1 SGDLS and CDR2 YYNGEE come from the germline V gene. The CDR3 contains 14 residues. This clonotype originated in an adult man with Graves' hyperthyroidism. Sample: peripheral blood or thyroid tissue (not recorded which). The rearrangement joins TRBV9 to TRBJ1-1; D call uncertain. In DNA, the CDR3 is TGTGCCAGCAGCGTAGAGATCGGTGTCCCTGAAGCTTTCTTT. It yields the protein CASSVEIGVPEAFF.